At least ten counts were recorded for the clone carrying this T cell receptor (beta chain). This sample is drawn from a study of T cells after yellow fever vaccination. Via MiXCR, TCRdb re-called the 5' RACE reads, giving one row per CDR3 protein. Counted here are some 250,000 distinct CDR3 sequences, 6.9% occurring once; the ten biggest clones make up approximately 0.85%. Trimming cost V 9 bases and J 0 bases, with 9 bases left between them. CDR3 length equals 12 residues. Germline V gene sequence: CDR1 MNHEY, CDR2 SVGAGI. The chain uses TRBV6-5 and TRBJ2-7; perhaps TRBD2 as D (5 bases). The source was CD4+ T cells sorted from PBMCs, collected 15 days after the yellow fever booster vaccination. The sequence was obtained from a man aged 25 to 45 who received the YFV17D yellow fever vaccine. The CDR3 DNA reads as TGTGCCAGTAAGCGGACCTCCTACGAGCAGTACTTC. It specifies CASKRTSYEQYF.